The TCR beta chain described here comes from a study of shared clonotypes between healthy human individuals (dated by TCRdb to about 2020). Background on the whole study: The cohort comprised a couple of women and a few men aged 18 to 49 years. Between about 0.8 and 9 billion PBMCs per donor were obtained by leukapheresis. The study deeply sequenced blood TCR repertoires of about 5 healthy adults to estimate repertoire size and the extent of clonotype sharing between individuals. For each donor, CD4 naive and CD4 memory were each given three plates, CD8 naive was given two plates, and CD8 memory was given one plate. Libraries were prepared and TCR repertoires were sequenced by different laboratories using diverse techniques, in order to increase sequencing depth and limit assay-specific biases. The paper as a whole reports these results and caveats: Sharing across several donors was observed for about 4.8% of naive CD4, 3.5% of naive CD8, 2% to 2.5% of memory CD4, and over 0.3% of memory CD8 clonotypes. Rarefaction of sorted-subset datasets indicated incomplete sequencing despite the large sequencing depth. Pairwise subsampling led to the expectation that sequencing depth would affect the degree of clonotype sharing among donors. Sampling was restricted to blood, and TCR repertoires in tissues likely differ from the TCR repertoires found in blood. Estimated clonotype richness was generally larger for naive than for memory subsets. Clonotypes shared by all four sorted-subset donors showed higher generation probabilities than non-shared clonotypes. The small number of donors limited the genetic and exposure-history diversity represented.

A note on this clone: Its antigen is not yet known. No base-level quality is on record; no much larger clone is a single base apart.

Using the deep immunoSEQ assay, multiplex PCR amplified TCR CDR3 regions from genomic DNA. Extracted genomic DNA from each cell subset was distributed evenly across all wells of several immunoSEQ 96-well plates, and each plate was treated as a replicate. Each replicate PCR for sorted subsets received about 220 ng genomic DNA, equal to roughly 29,000 T cell genomes. Purified libraries were measured with a Qubit 3.0 fluorometer, size-checked on a Bioanalyzer 2100, and measured again with the KAPA Library Quantification kit. Every immunoSEQ 96-well plate was sequenced on a separate single-read 150-cycle Illumina NextSeq 550 flow cell. On the study's bioinformatics: Because the immunoSEQ output included only junctional sequences and no quality scores, the filtering could not be the same as the filtering used for full-length reads. To assign V/J genes and CDR3, sequences were annotated using PyIR, a Python wrapper for IgBLAST v1.9, with IMGT germline references. Reads were removed for weak V/J assignments (E-value above 1e-6), missing CDR3, stop codons, out-of-frame junctions, or ambiguous translated residues. V3J clonotypes were defined as sequences sharing the same inferred V gene, J gene, and CDR3 amino acid sequence. Percentage overlap between repertoires was calculated by dividing the number of shared unique clonotypes by the size of the smaller repertoire. Three approaches were used to assess repertoire richness: RTK rarefaction, the Chao1 estimator, and Recon v2.1 estimates of unobserved clonotypes. Generation probabilities for all TCRbeta clonotypes obtained by the gDNA method from several donors were computed using OLGA. TCRdb limited this immuneACCESS table to in-frame rearrangements with V and J called. A share of clones is missing; checked studies link under half to unresolved V genes, and the rest is unexplained. V, J and clone size derive from that table, while D and trimming were established from the DNA sequence. The sample table holds 1.6 million or so clones, of which approximately 98.5% were seen once. The top ten clones comprise approximately 0.38% of the sample.

Healthy HIV-negative adults with no recently reported acute infections or vaccinations were included as donors. Every donor was a Caucasian adult residing in Nashville, Tennessee, USA. CD4+ T cells were enriched by magnetic negative selection, after which naive cells were positively selected on CD45RA and the negative fraction was taken as the memory subset. Blood was collected by leukapheresis, and PBMCs were isolated by Ficoll-Histopaque density gradient centrifugation and then cryopreserved in liquid nitrogen vapor phase. Analytical flow cytometry was used to check the purity and quantity of every magnetically sorted T cell population. Each sorted fraction had its genomic DNA isolated and then quantified by UV absorbance on a Nanodrop 2000c. A distance of 28 bases separates the germline ends of V and J, which lose 6 bases and 7 bases respectively. Measured from the cysteine to the phenylalanine, the CDR3 is 17 residues long. CDR3 DNA is the only sequence kept; it has 51 bases, read in frame from the first base. CDR1 and CDR2 were assigned from the germline V gene (reference sequence) as SGHNT and YYREEE.

The sequencing sample was made of naive CD4+ T cells sorted from blood. Sample cell subset or site, as interpreted from the label and publication: CD45RA+ positively selected. Recombination joined TRBV5-4 with TRBJ2-5; tentative D gene TRBD1, with 5 bases matching. This clonotype was obtained from a man aged 25-40 years in good health. CDR3 loop: CASNPTPLGVGLGTQYF. The nucleotide sequence is given as TGTGCCAGCAACCCAACTCCCCTAGGGGTGGGGTTGGGGACCCAGTACTTC.